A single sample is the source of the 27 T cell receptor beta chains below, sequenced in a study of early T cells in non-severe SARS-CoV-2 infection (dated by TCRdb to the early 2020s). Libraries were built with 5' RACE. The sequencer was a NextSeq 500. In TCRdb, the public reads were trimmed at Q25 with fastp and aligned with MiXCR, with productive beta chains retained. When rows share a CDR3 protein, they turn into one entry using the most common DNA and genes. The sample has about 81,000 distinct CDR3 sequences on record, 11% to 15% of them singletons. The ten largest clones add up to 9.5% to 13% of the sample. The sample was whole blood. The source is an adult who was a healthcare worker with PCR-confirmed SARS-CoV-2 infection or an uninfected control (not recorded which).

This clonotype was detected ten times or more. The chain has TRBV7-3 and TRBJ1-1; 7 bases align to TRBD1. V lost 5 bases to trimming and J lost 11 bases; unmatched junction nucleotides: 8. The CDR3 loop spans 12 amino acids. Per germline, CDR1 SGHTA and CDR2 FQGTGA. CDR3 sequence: CASSHQGGPAFF. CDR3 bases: TGTGCCAGCAGCCATCAGGGGGGGCCGGCTTTCTTT.

The CDR3 spells CAWTGLTYNEQFF. The CDR3 nucleotides are TGTGCCTGGACCGGGTTAACCTACAATGAGCAGTTCTTC. The V and J genes are TRBV30 and TRBJ2-1, with D unclear. Trimming took off 4 bases at V and 2 bases at J, with 9 bases between the two ends. CDR3 length equals 13 residues. Germline values: CDR1 GTSNPN, CDR2 SVGIG (reference sequence).

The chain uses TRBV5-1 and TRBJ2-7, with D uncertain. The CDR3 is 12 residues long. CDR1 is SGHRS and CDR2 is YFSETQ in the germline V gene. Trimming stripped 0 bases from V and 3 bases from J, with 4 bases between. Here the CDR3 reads CASSLEDYEQYF. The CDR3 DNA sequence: TGCGCCAGCAGCTTGGAGGACTACGAGCAGTACTTC.

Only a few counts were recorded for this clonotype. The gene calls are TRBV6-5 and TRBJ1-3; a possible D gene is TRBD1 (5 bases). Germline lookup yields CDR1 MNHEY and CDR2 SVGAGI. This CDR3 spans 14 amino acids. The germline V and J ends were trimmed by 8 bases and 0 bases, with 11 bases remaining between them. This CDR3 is CASWGRHSGNTIYF. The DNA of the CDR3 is TGTGCCAGCTGGGGCAGGCACTCTGGAAACACCATATATTTT.

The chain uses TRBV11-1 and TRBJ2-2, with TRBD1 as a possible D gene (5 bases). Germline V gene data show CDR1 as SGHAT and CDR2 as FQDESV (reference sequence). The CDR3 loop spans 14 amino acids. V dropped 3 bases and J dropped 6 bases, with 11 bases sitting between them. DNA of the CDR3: TGTGCCAGCAGCTTGGGGCCGCTGCCCGGGGAGCTGTTTTTT. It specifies CASSLGPLPGELFF.

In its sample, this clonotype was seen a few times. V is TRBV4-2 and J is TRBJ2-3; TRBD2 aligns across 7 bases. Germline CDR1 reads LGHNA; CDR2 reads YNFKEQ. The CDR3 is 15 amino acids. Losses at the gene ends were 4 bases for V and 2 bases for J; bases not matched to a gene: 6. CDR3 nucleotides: TGTGCCAGCAGCCGTGCTAGCGGAAACACAGATACGCAGTATTTT. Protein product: CASSRASGNTDTQYF.

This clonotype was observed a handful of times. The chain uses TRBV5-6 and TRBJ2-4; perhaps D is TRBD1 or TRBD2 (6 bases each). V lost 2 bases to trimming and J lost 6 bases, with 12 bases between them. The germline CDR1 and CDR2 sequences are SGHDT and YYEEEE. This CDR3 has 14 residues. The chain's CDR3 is CASSFGGARNIQYF. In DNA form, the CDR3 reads TGTGCCAGCAGCTTCGGGGGCGCGAGAAACATTCAGTACTTC.

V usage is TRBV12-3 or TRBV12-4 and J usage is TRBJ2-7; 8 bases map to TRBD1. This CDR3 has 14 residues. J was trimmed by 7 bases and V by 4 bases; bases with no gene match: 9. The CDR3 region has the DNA TGTGCCAGCAGTTCCCGGGACAGGACCTCTGAGCAGTACTTC. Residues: CASSSRDRTSEQYF.

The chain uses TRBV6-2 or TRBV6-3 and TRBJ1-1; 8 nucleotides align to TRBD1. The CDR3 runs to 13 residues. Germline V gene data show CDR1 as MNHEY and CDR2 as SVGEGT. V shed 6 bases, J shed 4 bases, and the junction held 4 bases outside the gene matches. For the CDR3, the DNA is TGTGCCAGCAGCACGACAGGGGTCACTGAAGCTTTCTTT. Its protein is CASSTTGVTEAFF.

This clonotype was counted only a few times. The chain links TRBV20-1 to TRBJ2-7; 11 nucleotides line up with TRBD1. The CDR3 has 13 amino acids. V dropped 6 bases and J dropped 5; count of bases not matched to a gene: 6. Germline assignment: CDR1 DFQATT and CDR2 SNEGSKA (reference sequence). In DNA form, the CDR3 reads TGCAGTGCGCTCGGACAGGGGGCGCACGAGCAGTACTTC. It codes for CSALGQGAHEQYF.

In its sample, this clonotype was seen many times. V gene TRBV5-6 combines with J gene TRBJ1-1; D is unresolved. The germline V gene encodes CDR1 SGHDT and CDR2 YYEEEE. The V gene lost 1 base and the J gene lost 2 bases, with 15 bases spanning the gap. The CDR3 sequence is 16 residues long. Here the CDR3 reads CASSLNWVGQNTEAFF. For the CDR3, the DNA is TGTGCCAGCAGCTTGAACTGGGTTGGGCAAAACACTGAAGCTTTCTTT.

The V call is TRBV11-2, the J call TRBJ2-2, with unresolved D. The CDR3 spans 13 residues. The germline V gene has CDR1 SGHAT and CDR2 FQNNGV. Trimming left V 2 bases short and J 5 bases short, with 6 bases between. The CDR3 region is CASSLKRTGELFF. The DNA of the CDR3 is TGTGCCAGCAGCTTAAAGAGGACCGGGGAGCTGTTTTTT.

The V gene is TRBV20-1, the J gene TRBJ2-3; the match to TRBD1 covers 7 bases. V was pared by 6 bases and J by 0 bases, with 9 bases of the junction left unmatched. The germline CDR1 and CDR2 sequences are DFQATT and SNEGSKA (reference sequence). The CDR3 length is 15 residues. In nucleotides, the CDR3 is TGCAGTGCAATTCACAGGGGTGTGAGCACAGATACGCAGTATTTT. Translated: CSAIHRGVSTDTQYF.

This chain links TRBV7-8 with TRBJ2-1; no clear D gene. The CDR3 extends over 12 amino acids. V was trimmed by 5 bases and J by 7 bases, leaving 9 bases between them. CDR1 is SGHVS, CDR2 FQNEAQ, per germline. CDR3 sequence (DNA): TGTGCCAGCAGCCCCAGCATAAATGAGCAGTTCTTC. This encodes CASSPSINEQFF.

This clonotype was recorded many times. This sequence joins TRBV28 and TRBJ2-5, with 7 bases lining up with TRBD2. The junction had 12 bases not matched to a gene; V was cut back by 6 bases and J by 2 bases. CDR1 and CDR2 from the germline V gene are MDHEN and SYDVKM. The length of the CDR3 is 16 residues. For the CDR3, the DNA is TGTGCCAGCAGCGACCCCGCAGCCGGGGGGCAAGAGACCCAGTACTTC. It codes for CASSDPAAGGQETQYF.

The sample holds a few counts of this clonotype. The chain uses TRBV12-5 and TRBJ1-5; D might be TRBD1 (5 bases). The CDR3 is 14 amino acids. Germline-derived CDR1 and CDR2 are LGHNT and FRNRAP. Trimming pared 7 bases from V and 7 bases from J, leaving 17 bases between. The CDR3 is CASALGLPRQPQHF. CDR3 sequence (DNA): TGTGCTAGTGCCCTGGGACTGCCCAGACAGCCCCAGCATTTT.

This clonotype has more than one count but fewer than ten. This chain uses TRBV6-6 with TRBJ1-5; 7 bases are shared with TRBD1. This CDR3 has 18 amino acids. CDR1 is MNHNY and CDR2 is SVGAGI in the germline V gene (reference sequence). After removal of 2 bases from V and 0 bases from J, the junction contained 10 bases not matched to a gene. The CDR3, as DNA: TGTGCCAGCAGTTACGGGATAGGGACAGCCATTAGCAATCAGCCCCAGCATTTT. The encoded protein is CASSYGIGTAISNQPQHF.

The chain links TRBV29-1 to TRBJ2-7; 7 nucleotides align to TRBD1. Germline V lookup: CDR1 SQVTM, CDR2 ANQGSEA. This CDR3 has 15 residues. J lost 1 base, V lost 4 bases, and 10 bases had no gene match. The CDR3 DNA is TGCAGCGTTGGGGACCGGACAGGTGCATCCTACGAGCAGTACTTC. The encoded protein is CSVGDRTGASYEQYF.

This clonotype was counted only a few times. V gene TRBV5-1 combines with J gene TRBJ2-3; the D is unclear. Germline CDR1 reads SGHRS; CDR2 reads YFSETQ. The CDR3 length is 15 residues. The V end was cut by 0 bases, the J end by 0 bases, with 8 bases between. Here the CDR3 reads CASSLAPTSTDTQYF. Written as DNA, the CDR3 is TGCGCCAGCAGCTTGGCCCCAACTAGCACAGATACGCAGTATTTT. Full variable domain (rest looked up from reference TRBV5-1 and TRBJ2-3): KAGVTQTPRYLIKTRGQQVTLSCSPISGHRSVSWYQQTPGQGLQFLFEYFSETQRNKGNFPGRFSGRQFSNSRSEMNVSTLELGDSALYLCASSLAPTSTDTQYFGPGTRLTVL.

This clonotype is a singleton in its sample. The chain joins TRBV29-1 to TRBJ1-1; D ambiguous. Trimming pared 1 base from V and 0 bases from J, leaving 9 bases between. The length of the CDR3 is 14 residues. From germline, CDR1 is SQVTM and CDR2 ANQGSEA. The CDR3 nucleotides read TGCAGCGTTGAAGGCTCTTTGTTGAACACTGAAGCTTTCTTT. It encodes CSVEGSLLNTEAFF.

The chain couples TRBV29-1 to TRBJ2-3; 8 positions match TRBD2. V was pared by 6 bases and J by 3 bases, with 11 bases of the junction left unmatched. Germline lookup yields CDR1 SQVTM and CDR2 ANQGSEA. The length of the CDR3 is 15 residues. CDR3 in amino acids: CSVAPRGGQTDTQYF. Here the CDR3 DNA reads TGCAGCGTAGCACCCCGGGGGGGCCAGACAGATACGCAGTATTTT.

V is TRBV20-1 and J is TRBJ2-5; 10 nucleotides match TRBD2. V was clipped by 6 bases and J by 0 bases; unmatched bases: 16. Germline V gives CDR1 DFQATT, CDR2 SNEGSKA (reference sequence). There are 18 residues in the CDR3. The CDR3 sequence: CSAQVLAGATRHQETQYF. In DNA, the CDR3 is TGCAGTGCCCAAGTTCTAGCGGGGGCCACCAGGCACCAAGAGACCCAGTACTTC.

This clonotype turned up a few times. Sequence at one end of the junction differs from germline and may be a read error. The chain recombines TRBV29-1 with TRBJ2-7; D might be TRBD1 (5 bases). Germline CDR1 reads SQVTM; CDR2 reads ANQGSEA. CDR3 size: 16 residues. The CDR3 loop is CSVGGPTGTGGYEHYF. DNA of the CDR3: TGCAGCGTTGGGGGTCCCACAGGAACAGGTGGTTACGAGCATTACTTC.

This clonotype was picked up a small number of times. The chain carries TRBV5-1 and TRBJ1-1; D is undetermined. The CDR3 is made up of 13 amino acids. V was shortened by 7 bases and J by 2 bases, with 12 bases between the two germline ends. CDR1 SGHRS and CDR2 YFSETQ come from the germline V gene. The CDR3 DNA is TGCGCCAGCCGCCGAGGGTCTAACACTGAAGCTTTCTTT. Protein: CASRRGSNTEAFF.

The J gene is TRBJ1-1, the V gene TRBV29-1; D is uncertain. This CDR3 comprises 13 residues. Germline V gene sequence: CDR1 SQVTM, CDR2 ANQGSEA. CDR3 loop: CSVVVFLNTEAFF. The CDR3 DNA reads TGCAGTGTGGTGGTGTTTCTGAACACTGAAGCTTTCTTT.

CDR3 sequence (DNA): TGTGCCACCAGCAGAGATGGGGACTGGGGCGAGCTGTTTTTT. This translates into CATSRDGDWGELFF. V usage is TRBV15 and J usage is TRBJ2-2, with D perhaps matching TRBD2 (6 bases). CDR3 size: 14 residues. From germline, CDR1 is LNHNV and CDR2 YYDKDF (reference sequence). The V gene lost 0 bases and the J gene lost 11 bases, with 13 bases spanning the gap.

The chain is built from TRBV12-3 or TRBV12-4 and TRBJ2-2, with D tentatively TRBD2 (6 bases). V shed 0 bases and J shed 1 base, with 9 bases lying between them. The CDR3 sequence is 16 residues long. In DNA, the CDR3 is TGTGCCAGCAGTTTAGCCGGGAGACTGAACACCGGGGAGCTGTTTTTT. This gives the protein CASSLAGRLNTGELFF.